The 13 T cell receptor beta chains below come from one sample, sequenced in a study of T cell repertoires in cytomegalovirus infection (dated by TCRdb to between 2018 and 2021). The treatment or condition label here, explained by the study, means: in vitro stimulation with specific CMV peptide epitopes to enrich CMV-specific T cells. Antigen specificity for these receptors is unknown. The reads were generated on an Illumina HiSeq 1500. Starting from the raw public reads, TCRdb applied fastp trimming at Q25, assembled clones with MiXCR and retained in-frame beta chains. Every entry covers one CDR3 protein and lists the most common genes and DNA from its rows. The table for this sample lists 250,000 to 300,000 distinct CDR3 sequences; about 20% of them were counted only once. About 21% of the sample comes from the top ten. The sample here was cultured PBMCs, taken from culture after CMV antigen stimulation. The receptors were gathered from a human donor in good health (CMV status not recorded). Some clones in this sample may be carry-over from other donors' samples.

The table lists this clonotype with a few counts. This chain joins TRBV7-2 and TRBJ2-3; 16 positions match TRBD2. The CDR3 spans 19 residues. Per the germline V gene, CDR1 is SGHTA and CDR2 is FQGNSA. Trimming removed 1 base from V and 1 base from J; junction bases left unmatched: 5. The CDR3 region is CASSLGGLAGGLGTDTQYF. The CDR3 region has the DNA TGTGCCAGCAGCTTAGGGGGACTAGCGGGAGGGCTTGGCACAGATACGCAGTATTTT.

The DNA of the CDR3 is TGTGCCAGTAGTCCCGGGGCGGGAGGACTTCTTAATGAGCAGTTCTTC. It yields the protein CASSPGAGGLLNEQFF. This chain uses TRBV19 with TRBJ2-1, with 8 nucleotides matching TRBD2. CDR3 length: 16 amino acids. CDR1 and CDR2 from the germline V gene are LNHDA and SQIVND (reference sequence). V was pared by 5 bases and J by 7 bases, with 13 bases of the junction left unmatched.

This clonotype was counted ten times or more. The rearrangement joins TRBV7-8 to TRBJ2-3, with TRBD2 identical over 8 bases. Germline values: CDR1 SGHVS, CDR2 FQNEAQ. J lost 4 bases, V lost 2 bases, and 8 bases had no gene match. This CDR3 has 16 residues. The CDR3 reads CASSLIGLAGADTQYF. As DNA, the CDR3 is TGTGCCAGCAGCTTAATTGGCCTAGCGGGCGCAGATACGCAGTATTTT.

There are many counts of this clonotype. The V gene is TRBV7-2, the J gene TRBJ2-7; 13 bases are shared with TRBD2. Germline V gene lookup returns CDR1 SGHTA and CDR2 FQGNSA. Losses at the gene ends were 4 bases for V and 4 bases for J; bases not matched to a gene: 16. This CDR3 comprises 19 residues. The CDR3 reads CASSYSGLAGLGTGYEQYF. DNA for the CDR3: TGTGCCAGCAGCTATTCGGGACTAGCGGGGCTTGGGACTGGGTACGAGCAGTACTTC.

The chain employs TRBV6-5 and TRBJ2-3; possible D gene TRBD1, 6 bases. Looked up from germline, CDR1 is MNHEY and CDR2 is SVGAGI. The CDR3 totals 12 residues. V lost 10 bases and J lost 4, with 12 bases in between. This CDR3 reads CATTGSPDTQYF. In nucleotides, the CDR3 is TGTGCCACCACAGGGAGTCCAGATACGCAGTATTTT.

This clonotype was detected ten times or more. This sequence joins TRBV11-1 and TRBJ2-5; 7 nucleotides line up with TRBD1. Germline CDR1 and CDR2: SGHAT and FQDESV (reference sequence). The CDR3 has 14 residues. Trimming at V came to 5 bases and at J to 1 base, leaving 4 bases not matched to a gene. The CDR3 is CASSRGDSQETQYF. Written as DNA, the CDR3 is TGTGCCAGCAGCCGTGGGGACAGCCAAGAGACCCAGTACTTC.

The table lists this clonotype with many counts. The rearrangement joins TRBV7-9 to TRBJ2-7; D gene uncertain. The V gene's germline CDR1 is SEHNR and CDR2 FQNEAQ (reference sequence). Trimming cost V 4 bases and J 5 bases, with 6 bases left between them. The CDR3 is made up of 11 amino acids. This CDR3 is CASSSWDEQYF. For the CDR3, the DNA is TGTGCCAGCAGCTCGTGGGACGAGCAGTACTTC.

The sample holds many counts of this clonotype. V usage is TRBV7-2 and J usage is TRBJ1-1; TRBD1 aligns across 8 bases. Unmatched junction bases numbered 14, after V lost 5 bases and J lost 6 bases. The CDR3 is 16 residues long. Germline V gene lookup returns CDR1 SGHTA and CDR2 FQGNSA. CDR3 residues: CASSLRPTGVNAEAFF. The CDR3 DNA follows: TGTGCCAGCAGCCTAAGACCGACAGGGGTTAATGCTGAAGCTTTCTTT.

CDR3 region: CASSEGSVSTIYF. Here the CDR3 DNA reads TGTGCCAGCAGTGAAGGGTCGGTTAGCACCATATATTTT. The chain links TRBV25-1 to TRBJ1-3, with D unclear. V dropped 2 bases and J dropped 9 bases, with 11 bases sitting between them. The CDR3 covers 13 residues. The germline gives CDR1 MGHDK, CDR2 SYGVNS. The full variable domain, its missing parts supplied by reference TRBV25-1 and TRBJ1-3, is EADIYQTPRYLVIGTGKKITLECSQTMGHDKMYWYQQDPGMELHLIHYSYGVNSTEKGDLSSESTVSRIRTEHFPLTLESARPSHTSQYLCASSEGSVSTIYFGEGSWLTVV.

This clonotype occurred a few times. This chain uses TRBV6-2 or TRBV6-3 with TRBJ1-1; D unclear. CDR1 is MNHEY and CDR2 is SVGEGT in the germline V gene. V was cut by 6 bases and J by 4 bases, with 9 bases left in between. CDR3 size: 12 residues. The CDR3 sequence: CASRGGPTEAFF. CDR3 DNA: TGTGCCAGCAGGGGCGGCCCCACTGAAGCTTTCTTT.

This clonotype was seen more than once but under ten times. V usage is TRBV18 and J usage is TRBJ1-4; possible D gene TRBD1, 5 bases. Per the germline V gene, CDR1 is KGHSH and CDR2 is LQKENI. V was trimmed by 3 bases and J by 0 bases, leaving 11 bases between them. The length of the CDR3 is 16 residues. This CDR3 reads CASSPRVFSTNEKLFF. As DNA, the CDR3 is TGTGCCAGCTCACCCAGGGTCTTTTCAACTAATGAAAAACTGTTTTTT.

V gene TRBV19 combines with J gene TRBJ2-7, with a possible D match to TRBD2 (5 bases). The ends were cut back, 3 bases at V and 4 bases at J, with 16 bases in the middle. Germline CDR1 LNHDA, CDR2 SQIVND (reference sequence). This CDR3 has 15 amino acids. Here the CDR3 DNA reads TGTGCCAGTAGTATGGTGGCGGGCAACCCGTACGAGCAGTACTTC. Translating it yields CASSMVAGNPYEQYF.

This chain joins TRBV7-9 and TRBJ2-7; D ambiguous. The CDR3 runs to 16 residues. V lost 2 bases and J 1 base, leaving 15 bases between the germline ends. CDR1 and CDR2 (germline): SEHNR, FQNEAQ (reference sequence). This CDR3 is CASSLKAGRPSYEQYF. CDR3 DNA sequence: TGTGCCAGCAGCTTAAAAGCCGGGCGGCCTTCCTACGAGCAGTACTTC. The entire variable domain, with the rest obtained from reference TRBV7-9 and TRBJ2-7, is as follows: DTGVSQNPRHKITKRGQNVTFRCDPISEHNRLYWYRQTLGQGPEFLTYFQNEAQLEKSRLLSDRFSAERPKGSFSTLEIQRTEQGDSAMYLCASSLKAGRPSYEQYFGPGTRLTVT.